A selection of T cell receptor beta chains follows, all from one sample in a study of OX40 agonist ivuxolimab in advanced cancers. Produced via immunoSEQ multiplex PCR; TCRdb's table is partial and in-frame only. The sample records some 81,000 clones, more than 75% being singletons. This material consisted of CD4+ or CD8+ T cells sorted from blood, taken in a trial of the OX40 agonist ivuxolimab. Receptors were obtained from an adult with an advanced solid tumor such as melanoma, head and neck, liver or kidney cancer. The CDR3 runs from the conserved cysteine through the conserved F or W. Each record gives: V gene, J gene, D gene, clone size, CDR3 DNA, CDR3 protein. A D gene is named only where the DNA matches it firmly. Clone sizes are given selectively: once, few, many, or a class where the clone is expanded.

TRBV18	TRBJ2-2	.	.	TGTGCCAGCTCGTCTAACCACCTTTCCGGGGAGCTGTTTTTT	CASSSNHLSGELFF
TRBV10-3	TRBJ2-3	.	.	TGTGCCACAAACGGGGGAAAGGGAGATACGCAGTATTTT	CATNGGKGDTQYF
TRBV9	TRBJ2-1	.	.	TGTGCCAGCAGCGTAGGACTCCTAGTTAATAATGAGCAGTTCTTC	CASSVGLLVNNEQFF
TRBV5-1	TRBJ2-7	TRBD1	.	TGCGCCAGCAGCTTGTTATCCGGGACAGGGGACCGGCAGTACTTC	CASSLLSGTGDRQYF
TRBV6-1	TRBJ1-4	.	.	TGTGCCAGCAGTGTAAGAGGGGGGGGTGAAAAACTGTTTTTT	CASSVRGGGEKLFF
TRBV27	TRBJ1-3	.	.	TGTGCCAGCAGGCCAGACTCTGGAAACACCATATATTTT	CASRPDSGNTIYF
TRBV29-1	TRBJ2-7	.	.	TGCAGCGTTGATAATAACGAGCAGTACTTC	CSVDNNEQYF
TRBV29-1	TRBJ2-1	TRBD1	.	TGCAGCGGATCCGGGACAGGGTACAATGAGCAGTTCTTC	CSGSGTGYNEQFF
TRBV6-5	TRBJ1-5	.	.	TGTGCCAGCAGTTACAGCCAGGGAAGTAGTCAGCCCCAGCATTTT	CASSYSQGSSQPQHF
TRBV6-6	TRBJ1-2	.	.	TGTGCCAGCACCCTTGGGATCCGGTTCTATGGCTACACCTTC	CASTLGIRFYGYTF
TRBV25-1	TRBJ1-1	.	few	TGTGCCAGCAGTGTGGCCATGAACACTGAAGCTTTCTTT	CASSVAMNTEAFF
TRBV9	TRBJ2-2	.	.	TGTGCCAGCAGCGTAGCTACGGGGGGCCAGAGCACCGGGGAGCTGTTTTTT	CASSVATGGQSTGELFF
TRBV7-2	TRBJ2-6	TRBD1	.	TGTGCCAGCAGCGAGACAGGGGGAGGGGCCAACGTCCTGACTTTC	CASSETGGGANVLTF
TRBV7-9	TRBJ2-7	.	.	TGTGCCAGCTCTTCTAGAAAGGACGAGCAGTACTTC	CASSSRKDEQYF
TRBV5-5	TRBJ1-1	.	.	TGTGCCAGCAGCTTGGCCCGGGGGAACACTGAAGCTTTCTTT	CASSLARGNTEAFF
TRBV15	TRBJ2-4	.	.	TGTGCCACCAGCAGAGATGGGTACCGACAGTACTTC	CATSRDGYRQYF
TRBV7-3	TRBJ1-5	.	.	TGTGCCAGCAGTTCTTCAGGAGCAGGTCAGCCCCAGCATTTT	CASSSSGAGQPQHF